The 14 T cell receptor beta chains given below trace back to one sample, sequenced in a study of blood T cells in healthy people across ages. For the second PCR, which ran for about 6 to 12 cycles, a sample-barcoded 5' primer and a J-beta primer mix were used. TCRdb re-analysed the 5' RACE reads in MiXCR, keeping a single row per CDR3 protein. The sample contains roughly 700,000 distinct CDR3 sequences, around half of which appear only once. Sequenced sample: blood. The receptor source for this set is a woman aged 60 to 75 in good health.

This clonotype occurred a few times. This rearrangement joins TRBV12-5 to TRBJ2-1, with D perhaps TRBD1 (5 bases). CDR1 LGHNT and CDR2 FRNRAP come from the germline V gene. Trimming cost V 5 bases and J 4 bases, with 12 bases left between them. This CDR3 region has 14 residues. CDR3 sequence: CASGRQGGYNEQFF. In nucleotides, the CDR3 is TGTGCTAGTGGTCGCCAGGGTGGATACAATGAGCAGTTCTTC.

This chain joins TRBV15 and TRBJ2-7, with 7 positions matching TRBD1. Germline CDR1 LNHNV, CDR2 YYDKDF (reference sequence). With V trimmed by 5 bases and J by 1 base, 11 bases remained unmatched. CDR3 length equals 16 residues. The CDR3 protein is CATSLNTGVPSYEQYF. DNA of the CDR3: TGTGCCACCAGCCTTAATACAGGGGTACCTTCCTACGAGCAGTACTTC.

The chain carries TRBV7-3 and TRBJ2-1, with D possibly TRBD1 on 6 matching bases. V dropped 2 bases and J dropped 12 bases, with 14 bases sitting between them. From germline, CDR1 is SGHTA and CDR2 FQGTGA. The CDR3 spans 13 residues. The CDR3 region is CASSLFEQGTQFF. The CDR3 DNA reads as TGTGCCAGCAGCTTATTCGAACAGGGCACGCAGTTCTTC.

The chain recombines TRBV18 with TRBJ1-2; weak D call: TRBD1 (6 bases). V lost 1 base and J 4 bases, leaving 13 bases between the germline ends. From germline, CDR1 is KGHSH and CDR2 LQKENI. This CDR3 region has 15 residues. For the CDR3, the DNA is TGTGCCAGCTCACCACTGTTGGGGGCACTCTATGGCTACACCTTC. Its protein product is CASSPLLGALYGYTF. Full variable domain (missing parts from reference TRBV18 and TRBJ1-2): NAGVMQNPRHLVRRRGQEARLRCSPMKGHSHVYWYRQLPEEGLKFMVYLQKENIIDESGMPKERFSAEFPKEGPSILRIQQVVRGDSAAYFCASSPLLGALYGYTFGSGTRLTVV.

This sequence joins TRBV20-1 and TRBJ1-4; no definite D call. V dropped 0 bases and J dropped 6 bases, with 14 bases sitting between them. In germline, CDR1 is DFQATT, CDR2 SNEGSKA (reference sequence). The CDR3 is 15 residues long. Here the CDR3 DNA reads TGCAGTGCTAGAGATGTAGGTGCAGTTGATGAAAAACTGTTTTTT. Translation gives CSARDVGAVDEKLFF.

This clonotype was counted once. Its ends do not fully match the called genes, so a read error is possible. The V gene is TRBV12-3 or TRBV12-4, the J gene TRBJ2-1; D is possibly TRBD1 (6 bases). The CDR3 has 12 amino acids. This CDR3 reads CPSSDRFGEQFF. The CDR3 DNA is TGTCCCAGCAGCGACAGGTTTGGTGAGCAGTTCTTC.

This clonotype was counted between two and nine times. The chain has TRBV20-1 and TRBJ1-6; no firm D call. The CDR3 contains 14 residues. Germline V gene sequence: CDR1 DFQATT, CDR2 SNEGSKA (reference sequence). V lost 1 base and J lost 7, with 11 bases in between. CDR3 loop: CSARVAGLNSPLHF. DNA for the CDR3: TGCAGTGCTAGAGTGGCAGGCCTAAATTCACCCCTCCACTTT.

The V and J genes are TRBV27 and TRBJ2-1, with D possibly TRBD2 on 6 matching bases. Germline CDR1 MNHEY, CDR2 SMNVEV (reference sequence). V lost 6 bases, J lost 6 bases, and 9 bases lay in between. This CDR3 has 12 amino acids. The CDR3 loop reads CASSRRGNEQFF. As DNA, the CDR3 is TGTGCCAGCAGCCGGAGGGGCAATGAGCAGTTCTTC.

The chain joins TRBV7-2 to TRBJ2-7, with TRBD2 matching over 12 bases. Losses at the gene ends were 0 bases for V and 4 bases for J; bases not matched to a gene: 7. The CDR3 runs to 17 residues. Germline V gives CDR1 SGHTA, CDR2 FQGNSA. This CDR3 is CASSLAGGTSGFYEQYF. The CDR3 bases are TGTGCCAGCAGCTTAGCGGGGGGGACTAGCGGGTTTTACGAGCAGTACTTC.

The chain uses TRBV11-2 and TRBJ2-5; no firm D call. The germline V and J ends were trimmed by 8 bases and 2 bases, with 12 bases remaining between them. The CDR3 is made up of 13 amino acids. Germline V gene data show CDR1 as SGHAT and CDR2 as FQNNGV. CDR3 coding DNA: TGTGCCAGCTGCCGGACCGCTCAAGAGACCCAGTACTTC. It specifies CASCRTAQETQYF.

The chain couples TRBV6-5 to TRBJ2-5; D assignment may be TRBD1 or TRBD2 (5 bases each). V lost 2 bases, J lost 1 base, and 20 bases lay in between. CDR1 and CDR2 from the germline V gene are MNHEY and SVGAGI. This CDR3 spans 18 amino acids. CDR3 sequence: CASSYPKPGRSTQETQYF. The CDR3 bases are TGTGCCAGCAGTTACCCGAAGCCGGGACGGAGTACCCAAGAGACCCAGTACTTC.

This chain connects TRBV3-1 to TRBJ2-2, with unresolved D. From germline, CDR1 is LGHDT and CDR2 YNNKEL (reference sequence). This CDR3 is built from 15 residues. Trimming cost V 6 bases and J 0 bases, with 11 bases left between them. For the CDR3, the DNA is TGTGCCAGCAGACACGGCGATACGAACACCGGGGAGCTGTTTTTT. Translated: CASRHGDTNTGELFF. Full variable domain (missing parts from reference TRBV3-1 and TRBJ2-2): DTAVSQTPKYLVTQMGNDKSIKCEQNLGHDTMYWYKQDSKKFLKIMFSYNNKELIINETVPNRFSPKSPDKAHLNLHINSLELGDSAVYFCASRHGDTNTGELFFGEGSRLTVL.

This clonotype showed up just a few times. The genes are TRBV5-4 and TRBJ2-7; possible D gene TRBD1, 7 bases. Trimming took off 4 bases at V and 3 bases at J, with 14 bases between the two ends. CDR3 size: 14 residues. From germline, CDR1 is SGHNT and CDR2 YYREEE (reference sequence). CDR3 protein: CASSPQGRDYEQYF. In nucleotides, the CDR3 is TGTGCCAGCAGCCCACAGGGGCGGGACTACGAGCAGTACTTC.

The gene calls are TRBV5-1 and TRBJ1-4; 7 nucleotides agree with TRBD1. The CDR3 runs 15 residues. Germline values: CDR1 SGHRS, CDR2 YFSETQ. V trimming: 4 bases; J trimming: 6 bases; junction bases outside the gene matches: 9. The CDR3 is CASSLTGTEDEKLFF. The CDR3 nucleotides read TGCGCCAGCAGCCTAACCGGGACAGAGGATGAAAAACTGTTTTTT.